A selection of T cell receptor beta chains follows, all from one sample in a study of PD-1 blockade in classical Hodgkin lymphoma. Sequencing was performed with immunoSEQ multiplex PCR; in TCRdb, only in-frame clones are kept and a portion is missing. This sample has approximately 150,000 clones; 78% occur once, and the top ten carry roughly a tenth. Sample: peripheral blood mononuclear cells (PBMCs), taken before the second cycle of nivolumab. These receptors were obtained from a human donor with classical Hodgkin lymphoma. CDR3s include the opening cysteine and the closing phenylalanine or tryptophan. D genes are given only for firm matches. Only part of the rows carry a size: once, few, many, or a class if the clone is expanded.

V	D	J	size	CDR3	DNA
TRBV6-5	-	TRBJ1-2	-	CASSYSTMYYGYTF	TGTGCCAGCAGTTACTCGACGATGTACTATGGCTACACCTTC
TRBV6-8	TRBD1	TRBJ1-5	few	CASMAGGTAQPQHF	TGTGCCAGCATGGCGGGTGGGACAGCCCAGCCCCAGCATTTT
TRBV7-9	TRBD1	TRBJ1-1	-	CASSSTGMNTEAFF	TGTGCCAGCAGCTCGACAGGGATGAACACTGAAGCTTTCTTT
TRBV18	TRBD2	TRBJ2-1	-	CASSPGGLAGTNEQFF	TGTGCCAGCTCACCCGGGGGACTAGCGGGGACCAATGAGCAGTTCTTC
TRBV6-5	-	TRBJ1-3	-	CASSYSVGITGNTIYF	TGTGCCAGCAGTTACTCTGTGGGAATCACTGGAAACACCATATATTTT
TRBV5-6	-	TRBJ2-1	once	CASSLAHLPEQFF	TGTGCCAGCAGCTTGGCCCACCTACCTGAGCAGTTCTTC
TRBV9	-	TRBJ2-2	-	CASSPQQEVTSGELFF	TGTGCCAGCAGCCCCCAACAGGAGGTAACGTCCGGGGAGCTGTTTTTT
TRBV18	-	TRBJ2-5	-	CASSPSQGTETQYF	TGTGCCAGCTCACCGAGCCAGGGGACGGAGACCCAGTACTTC
TRBV20-1	-	TRBJ2-7	once	CSARGFYEQYF	TGCAGTGCTAGAGGCTTCTACGAGCAGTACTTC
TRBV10-3	TRBD1	TRBJ2-1	-	CAIGTGVNEQFF	TGTGCCATCGGGACAGGTGTCAATGAGCAGTTCTTC
TRBV11-3	TRBD1	TRBJ2-3	once	CASSADRGGTDTQYF	TGTGCCAGCAGCGCCGACAGGGGTGGCACAGATACGCAGTATTTT
TRBV27	TRBD1	TRBJ2-1	-	CASSSRDRYNEQFF	TGTGCCAGCAGTTCCCGGGACAGGTACAATGAGCAGTTCTTC
TRBV5-1	-	TRBJ2-3	-	CASSLAGTDTQYF	TGCGCCAGCAGCTTGGCGGGGACAGATACGCAGTATTTT
TRBV5-8	TRBD2	TRBJ2-1	-	CASSLGASGVYNEQFF	TGTGCCAGCAGCTTGGGAGCTAGCGGGGTGTACAATGAGCAGTTCTTC
TRBV1	-	TRBJ1-5	-	CTSSHSRDRDPNQPQHF	TGCACCAGCAGCCACTCCCGGGACAGGGATCCAAATCAGCCCCAGCATTTT
TRBV11-1	-	TRBJ2-3	large	CASSLEGYTDTQYF	TGTGCCAGCAGCTTAGAGGGGTACACAGATACGCAGTATTTT
TRBV19	TRBD2	TRBJ2-7	-	CASSIAGPGELAGERQYF	TGTGCCAGTAGTATCGCAGGCCCCGGGGAACTAGCGGGAGAAAGACAGTACTTC
TRBV19	-	TRBJ2-7	-	CASSMTISYEQYF	TGTGCCAGTAGTATGACGATTAGTTACGAGCAGTACTTC
TRBV11-1	TRBD2	TRBJ2-5	-	CASSTASGGATETQYF	TGTGCCAGCAGCACAGCTAGCGGGGGGGCGACAGAGACCCAGTACTTC
TRBV9	-	TRBJ1-5	-	CASSATGALGNQPQHF	TGTGCCAGCAGCGCGACAGGTGCCTTGGGCAATCAGCCCCAGCATTTT
TRBV7-9	TRBD2	TRBJ2-1	few	CASSLGGLAEGNEQFF	TGTGCCAGCAGCTTAGGCGGACTAGCGGAGGGCAATGAGCAGTTCTTC
TRBV5-8	TRBD2	TRBJ2-2	-	CASSLGTSGRSTGELFF	TGTGCCAGCAGCTTGGGAACTAGCGGGAGGAGCACCGGGGAGCTGTTTTTT
TRBV11-3	-	TRBJ2-1	few	CASSLQGNEQFF	TGTGCCAGCAGCCTACAGGGCAATGAGCAGTTCTTC
TRBV4-3	-	TRBJ1-3	-	CASSQGPAGHSGNTIYF	TGCGCCAGCAGCCAAGGCCCCGCGGGACACTCTGGAAACACCATATATTTT
TRBV4-2	-	TRBJ2-2	-	CASSQEKVAENTGELFF	TGTGCCAGCAGCCAAGAGAAAGTAGCGGAGAACACCGGGGAGCTGTTTTTT
TRBV5-1	-	TRBJ2-3	-	CASLMDPTDTQYF	TGCGCCAGCCTAATGGACCCCACAGATACGCAGTATTTT
TRBV2	-	TRBJ2-3	few	CASNYATDTQYF	TGTGCCAGCAACTACGCCACAGATACGCAGTATTTT
TRBV5-1	TRBD2	TRBJ2-7	-	CASSRTSGGPVYEQYF	TGCGCCAGCAGTAGGACTAGCGGGGGGCCAGTCTACGAGCAGTACTTC
TRBV4-1	TRBD1	TRBJ2-1	few	CASSQDGTGTYNEQFF	TGCGCCAGCAGCCAAGATGGGACAGGGACCTACAATGAGCAGTTCTTC
TRBV7-6	-	TRBJ2-1	-	CASSSPQKTRYNEQFF	TGTGCCAGCAGCTCTCCGCAAAAGACTAGATACAATGAGCAGTTCTTC
TRBV10-3	-	TRBJ1-1	-	CAIRQQGANTEAFF	TGTGCCATCAGGCAACAGGGAGCGAACACTGAAGCTTTCTTT
TRBV29-1	-	TRBJ2-3	-	CSVATGTSTDTQYF	TGCAGCGTTGCGACTGGGACTAGCACAGATACGCAGTATTTT
TRBV18	-	TRBJ2-1	few	CASSVDQSSYNEQFF	TGTGCCAGCTCGGTCGACCAGAGCTCCTACAATGAGCAGTTCTTC
TRBV10-1	TRBD2	TRBJ2-2	-	CATPGLYGELFF	TGCGCCACTCCGGGACTATACGGGGAGCTGTTTTTT
TRBV27	-	TRBJ1-2	once	CASSFLTAGAGYGYTF	TGTGCCAGCAGTTTCCTAACGGCAGGGGCTGGCTATGGCTACACCTTC
TRBV27	-	TRBJ2-5	-	CASSLATWETQYF	TGTGCCAGCAGTTTGGCGACTTGGGAGACCCAGTACTTC
TRBV7-9	-	TRBJ2-3	-	CASSLSRGSSTDTQYF	TGTGCCAGCAGCCTGAGCCGGGGATCTAGCACAGATACGCAGTATTTT
TRBV28	TRBD1	TRBJ1-1	few	CASSLQMTGTEAFF	TGTGCCAGCAGTTTACAGATGACAGGGACTGAAGCTTTCTTT
TRBV13	-	TRBJ2-3	-	CASVSRGTDTQYF	TGTGCCAGCGTTAGTCGGGGCACAGATACGCAGTATTTT
TRBV6-5	-	TRBJ1-5	-	CASSYRVSNQPQHF	TGTGCCAGCAGTTACAGGGTTAGCAATCAGCCCCAGCATTTT
TRBV6-1	-	TRBJ2-3	-	CASRALTGFEQYF	TGTGCCAGCAGGGCTCTAACAGGGTTTGAGCAGTATTTT
TRBV2	TRBD1	TRBJ1-5	many	CASSADRGSQPQHF	TGTGCCAGCAGTGCCGACAGGGGATCGCAGCCCCAGCATTTT
TRBV2	-	TRBJ1-5	once	CASSEFRTGNQPQHF	TGTGCCAGCAGTGAATTCAGGACTGGCAATCAGCCCCAGCATTTT
TRBV19	-	TRBJ2-7	-	CASKGTTYEQYF	TGTGCCAGTAAAGGAACCACCTACGAGCAGTACTTC
TRBV5-5	TRBD2	TRBJ2-2	-	CASSFTRAGVGELFF	TGTGCCAGCAGCTTTACTAGGGCGGGGGTCGGGGAGCTGTTTTTT
TRBV4-3	-	TRBJ1-1	-	CASSHMGRPSGVDTEAFF	TGCGCCAGCAGCCACATGGGCAGGCCATCAGGTGTTGACACTGAAGCTTTCTTT
TRBV28	TRBD1	TRBJ2-1	-	CASSNWDSNEQFF	TGTGCCAGCAGTAACTGGGACAGCAATGAGCAGTTCTTC
TRBV6-5	TRBD1	TRBJ2-7	-	CASSATGGRDEQYF	TGTGCCAGCAGTGCGACAGGGGGCCGGGACGAGCAGTACTTC
TRBV10-3	-	TRBJ2-5	-	CAISPAIGETQYF	TGTGCCATCAGCCCAGCCATAGGGGAGACCCAGTACTTC
TRBV7-6	-	TRBJ1-2	-	CASGSTELIYGYTF	TGTGCCAGCGGGTCGACCGAATTAATCTATGGCTACACCTTC
TRBV5-1	TRBD1	TRBJ1-2	-	CASRGPGQQGSGYTF	TGCGCCAGCCGAGGCCCGGGACAGCAGGGCTCTGGCTACACCTTC
TRBV25-1	-	TRBJ2-4	-	CASSEWVVFGPNIQYF	TGTGCCAGCAGTGAATGGGTAGTTTTTGGACCAAACATTCAGTACTTC
TRBV10-3	-	TRBJ1-4	-	CAISKGTNEKLFF	TGTGCCATCAGCAAGGGTACCAATGAAAAACTGTTTTTT
TRBV29-1	-	TRBJ2-2	-	CSVEGSYTGELFF	TGCAGCGTTGAGGGTTCGTACACCGGGGAGCTGTTTTTT
TRBV6-5	TRBD1	TRBJ2-5	-	CASSRGGQGVETQYF	TGTGCCAGCTCTCGAGGGGGACAGGGGGTAGAGACCCAGTACTTC
TRBV6-1	-	TRBJ1-5	once	CASSEAPGSRNQPQHF	TGTGCCAGCAGTGAAGCGCCAGGGAGCCGGAATCAGCCCCAGCATTTT
TRBV7-2	-	TRBJ1-3	-	CASSYTGNTIYF	TGTGCCAGCAGCTACACTGGAAACACCATATATTTT
TRBV7-2	TRBD1	TRBJ2-2	-	CASSDPDRATGELFF	TGTGCCAGCAGTGACCCGGACAGGGCGACCGGGGAGCTGTTTTTT
TRBV7-6	-	TRBJ1-1	-	CASSLLPTGRNTEAFF	TGTGCCAGCAGCTTACTCCCGACAGGACGGAACACTGAAGCTTTCTTT
TRBV19	TRBD2	TRBJ2-3	-	CASSILSGRGTDTQYF	TGTGCCAGTAGTATCCTTAGCGGGCGAGGGACAGATACGCAGTATTTT